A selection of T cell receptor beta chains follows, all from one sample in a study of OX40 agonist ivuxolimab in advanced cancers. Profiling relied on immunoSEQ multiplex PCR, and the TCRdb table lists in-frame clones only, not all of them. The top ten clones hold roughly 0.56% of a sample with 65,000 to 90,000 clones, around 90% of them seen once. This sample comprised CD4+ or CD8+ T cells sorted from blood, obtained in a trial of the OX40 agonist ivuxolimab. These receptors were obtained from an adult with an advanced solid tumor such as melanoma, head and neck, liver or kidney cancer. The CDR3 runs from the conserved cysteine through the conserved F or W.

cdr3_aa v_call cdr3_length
CSVQVLNEKLFF TRBV29-1 12
CASSLVAGSDNEQFF TRBV5-1 15
CSVLTRDVTQYF TRBV29-1 12
CASRPTAPELYEQYF TRBV6-5 15
CASSSWDRDIEGYTF TRBV28 15
CASSLNLGGYTF TRBV5-8 12
CASSGRGYEQYF TRBV5-4 12
CASNSWTGRRVQPQHF TRBV19 16
CAWGLLAGVTGELFF TRBV30 15
CANPPGLAGGRGTDTQYF TRBV19 18
CASRALPGDEQYF TRBV25-1 13
CASSGPSWTGQETQYF TRBV28 16
CASALAGGPNEQFF TRBV19 14
CASSQAVSYEQYF TRBV14 13
CASSLDESGRHETQYF TRBV7-2 16
CASSLGQGAYGYTF TRBV5-4 14
CASSLRFRGTQYF TRBV7-3 13
CASASVGQSYEQYF TRBV5-1 14
CASSLGVGNEQFF TRBV5-1 13
CASRDLTDTQYF TRBV6-1 12
CASSIGQTTSTDTQYF TRBV5-1 16
CASSDKGQPTYEQYF TRBV6-1 15
CASSIAAGKGETQYF TRBV19 15
CASSMNRGLHQPQHF TRBV19 15
CASSEQGDTQYF TRBV7-3 12
CASSIESGNYNEQFF TRBV19 15
CASSTHPGQGNTGELFF TRBV11-2 17
CAWSAPDPRRDQPQHF TRBV30 16
CASSGGTSGLETQYF TRBV5-1 15
CASSIRSPGLAGLFNEQFF TRBV19 19
CASSEAWDQPQHF TRBV6-1 13
CASSLLSDTEAFF TRBV27 13
CASSDRPQNPTNEKLFF TRBV7-8 17
CASSFRRTNTGELFF TRBV6-5 15
CASSLGGVWPYNEQFF TRBV7-9 16